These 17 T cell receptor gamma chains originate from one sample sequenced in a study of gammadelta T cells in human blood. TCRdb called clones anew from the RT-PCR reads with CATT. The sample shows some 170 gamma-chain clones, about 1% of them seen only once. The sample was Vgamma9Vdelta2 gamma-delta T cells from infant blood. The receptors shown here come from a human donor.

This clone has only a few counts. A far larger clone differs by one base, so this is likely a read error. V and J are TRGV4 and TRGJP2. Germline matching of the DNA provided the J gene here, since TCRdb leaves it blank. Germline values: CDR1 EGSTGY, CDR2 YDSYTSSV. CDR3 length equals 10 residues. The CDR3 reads CATWDWIKTF. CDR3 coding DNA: TGTGCAACCTGGGATTGGATCAAGACGTTT.

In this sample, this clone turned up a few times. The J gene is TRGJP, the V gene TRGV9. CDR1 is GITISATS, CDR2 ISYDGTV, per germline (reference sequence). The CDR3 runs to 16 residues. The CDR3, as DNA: TGTGCATGGTGGGAGGCGCAAGAGTTGGGCAAAAAAATCAAGGTATTT. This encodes CAWWEAQELGKKIKVF.

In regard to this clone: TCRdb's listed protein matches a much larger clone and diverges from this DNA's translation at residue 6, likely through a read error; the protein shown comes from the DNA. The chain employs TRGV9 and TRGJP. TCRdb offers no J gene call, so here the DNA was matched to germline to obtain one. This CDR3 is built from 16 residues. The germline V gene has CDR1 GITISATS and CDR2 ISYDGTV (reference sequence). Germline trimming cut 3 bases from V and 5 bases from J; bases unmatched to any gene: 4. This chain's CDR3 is CALWETKELGKKIKVF. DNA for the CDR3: TGTGCCTTGTGGGAGACCAAAGAGTTGGGCAAAAAAATCAAGGTATTT.

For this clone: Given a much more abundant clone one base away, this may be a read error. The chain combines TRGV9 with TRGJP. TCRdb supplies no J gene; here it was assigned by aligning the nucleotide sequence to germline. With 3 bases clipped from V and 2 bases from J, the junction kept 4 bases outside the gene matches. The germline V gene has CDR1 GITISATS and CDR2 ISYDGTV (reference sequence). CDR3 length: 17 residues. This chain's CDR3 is CALWEIRQELGKKIKVF. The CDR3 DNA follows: TGTGCCTTGTGGGAGATACGGCAAGAGTTGGGCAAAAAAATCAAGGTATTT.

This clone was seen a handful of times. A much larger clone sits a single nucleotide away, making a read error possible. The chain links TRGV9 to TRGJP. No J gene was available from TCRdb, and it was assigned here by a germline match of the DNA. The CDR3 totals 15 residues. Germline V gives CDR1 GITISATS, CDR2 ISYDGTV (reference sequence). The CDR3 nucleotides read TGTGCCTGGTGGGAGGTGGAGGTGGGCAAAAAAATCAAGGTATTT. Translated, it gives CAWWEVEVGKKIKVF.

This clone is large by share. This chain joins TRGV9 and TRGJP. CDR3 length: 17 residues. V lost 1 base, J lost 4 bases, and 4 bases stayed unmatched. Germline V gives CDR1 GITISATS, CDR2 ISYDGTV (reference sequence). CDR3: CALWEVSQELGKKIKVF. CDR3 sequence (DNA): TGTGCCTTGTGGGAGGTATCTCAAGAGTTGGGCAAAAAAATCAAGGTATTT.

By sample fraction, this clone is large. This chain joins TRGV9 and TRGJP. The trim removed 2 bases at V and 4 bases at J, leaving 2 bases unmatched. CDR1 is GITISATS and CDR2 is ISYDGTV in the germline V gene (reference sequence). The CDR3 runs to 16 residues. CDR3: CALWEEQELGKKIKVF. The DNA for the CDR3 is TGTGCCTTGTGGGAGGAACAAGAGTTGGGCAAAAAAATCAAGGTATTT.

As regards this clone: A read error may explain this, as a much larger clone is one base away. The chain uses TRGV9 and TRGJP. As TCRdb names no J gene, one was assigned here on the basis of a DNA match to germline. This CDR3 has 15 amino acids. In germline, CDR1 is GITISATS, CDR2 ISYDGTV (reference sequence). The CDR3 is CAWWDGGLGKKIKVF. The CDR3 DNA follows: TGTGCCTGGTGGGATGGGGGGTTGGGCAAAAAAATCAAGGTATTT.

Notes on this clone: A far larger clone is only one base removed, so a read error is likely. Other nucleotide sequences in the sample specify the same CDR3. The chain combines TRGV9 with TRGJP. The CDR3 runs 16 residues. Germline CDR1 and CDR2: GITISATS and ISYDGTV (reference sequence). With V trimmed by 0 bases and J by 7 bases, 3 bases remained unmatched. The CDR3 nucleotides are TGTGCCTTGTGGGAGGTGCAGGAGTTGGGCAAAAAAATCAAGGTATTT. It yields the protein CALWEVQELGKKIKVF.

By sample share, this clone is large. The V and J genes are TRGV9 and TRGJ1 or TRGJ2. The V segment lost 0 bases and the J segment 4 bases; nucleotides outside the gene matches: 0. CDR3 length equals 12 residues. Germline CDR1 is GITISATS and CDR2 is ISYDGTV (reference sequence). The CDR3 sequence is CALWEVYYKKLF. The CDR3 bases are TGTGCCTTGTGGGAGGTGTATTATAAGAAACTCTTT.

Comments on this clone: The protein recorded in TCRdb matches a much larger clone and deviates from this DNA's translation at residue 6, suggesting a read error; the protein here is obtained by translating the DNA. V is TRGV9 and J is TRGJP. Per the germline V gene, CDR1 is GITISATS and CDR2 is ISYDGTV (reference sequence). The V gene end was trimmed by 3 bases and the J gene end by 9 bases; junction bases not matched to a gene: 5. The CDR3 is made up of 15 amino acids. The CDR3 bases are TGTGCCTTGTGGGAGTGTGGGTTGGGCAAAAAAATCAAGGTATTT. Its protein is CALWECGLGKKIKVF.

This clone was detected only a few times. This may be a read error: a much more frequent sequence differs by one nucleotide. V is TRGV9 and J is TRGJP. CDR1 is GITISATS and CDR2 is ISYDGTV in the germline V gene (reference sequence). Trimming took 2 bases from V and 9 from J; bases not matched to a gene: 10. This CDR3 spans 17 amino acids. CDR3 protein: CALWEARCPLGKKIKVF. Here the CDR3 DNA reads TGTGCCTTGTGGGAGGCCCGGTGTCCGTTGGGCAAAAAAATCAAGGTATTT.

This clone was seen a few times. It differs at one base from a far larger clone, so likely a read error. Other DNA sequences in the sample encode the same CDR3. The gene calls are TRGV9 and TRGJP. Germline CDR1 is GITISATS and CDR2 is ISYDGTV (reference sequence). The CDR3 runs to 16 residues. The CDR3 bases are TGTGCATTGTGGGAGGCTCAAGAGTTGGGCAAAAAAATCAAGGTATTT. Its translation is CALWEAQELGKKIKVF.

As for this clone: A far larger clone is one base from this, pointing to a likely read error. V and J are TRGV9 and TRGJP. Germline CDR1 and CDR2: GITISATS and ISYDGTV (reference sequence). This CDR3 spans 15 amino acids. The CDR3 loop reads CALGEQELGKKIKVF. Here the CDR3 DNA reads TGTGCCTTGGGGGAGCAAGAGTTGGGCAAAAAAATCAAGGTATTT.

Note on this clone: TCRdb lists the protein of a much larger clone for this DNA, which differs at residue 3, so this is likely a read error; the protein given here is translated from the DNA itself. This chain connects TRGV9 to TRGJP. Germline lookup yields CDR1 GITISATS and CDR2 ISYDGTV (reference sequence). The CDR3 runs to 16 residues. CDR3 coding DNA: TGTGCCTGGTGGGAGGTGAGAGAGTTGGGCAAAAAAATCAAGGTATTT. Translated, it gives CAWWEVRELGKKIKVF.

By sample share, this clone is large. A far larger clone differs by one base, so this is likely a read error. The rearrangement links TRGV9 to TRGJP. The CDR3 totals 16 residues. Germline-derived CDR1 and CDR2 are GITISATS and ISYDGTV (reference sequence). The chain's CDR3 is CAWWEVQELGKKIKVF. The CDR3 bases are TGTGCCTGGTGGGAGGTGCAAGAGTTGGGCAAAAAAATCAAGGTATTT.

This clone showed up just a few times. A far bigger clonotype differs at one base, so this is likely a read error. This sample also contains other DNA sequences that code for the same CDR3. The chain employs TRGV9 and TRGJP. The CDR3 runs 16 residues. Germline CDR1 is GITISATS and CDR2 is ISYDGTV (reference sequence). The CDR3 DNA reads TGTGCGTTGTGGGAGGTGAGAGAGTTGGGCAAAAAAATCAAGGTATTT. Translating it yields CALWEVRELGKKIKVF.